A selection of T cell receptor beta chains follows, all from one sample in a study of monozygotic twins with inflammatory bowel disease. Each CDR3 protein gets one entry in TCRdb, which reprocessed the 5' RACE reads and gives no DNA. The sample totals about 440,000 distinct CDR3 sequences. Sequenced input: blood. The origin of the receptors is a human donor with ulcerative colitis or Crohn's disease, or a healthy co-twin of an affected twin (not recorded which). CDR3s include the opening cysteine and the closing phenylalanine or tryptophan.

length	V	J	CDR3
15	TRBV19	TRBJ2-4	CASSIDHSGAWAQYF
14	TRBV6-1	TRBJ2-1	CASRNLGGFDEQFF
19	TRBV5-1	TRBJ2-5	CASSHGTSGSLFGQETQYF
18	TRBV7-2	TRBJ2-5	CASSLALNSGPMGETQYF
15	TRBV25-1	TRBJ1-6	CASSEWAGDNSPLHF
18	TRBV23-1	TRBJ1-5	CASSQTGQGSDSNQPQHF
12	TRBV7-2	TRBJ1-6	CASSLGDSPLHF
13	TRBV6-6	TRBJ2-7	CASTLRLGYEQYF
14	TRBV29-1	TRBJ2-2	CSVVGHDNTGELFF
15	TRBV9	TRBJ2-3	CASSATGTDTDTQYF
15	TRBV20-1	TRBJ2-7	CSALSRDSDTYEQYF
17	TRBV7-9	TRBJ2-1	CASSLATGTGDLDEQFF
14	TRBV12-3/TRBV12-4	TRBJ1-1	CASSLNRVGTEAFF
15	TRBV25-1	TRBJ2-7	CASSGPGQGADEQYF
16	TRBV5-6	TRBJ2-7	CASSLRPRQGAYEQYF